Listed below are T cell receptor beta chains from one sample, sequenced in a study of T-cell reconstitution after alpha-beta-depleted transplantation in children. TCRdb re-derived calls from the PCR reads in MiXCR, one entry per CDR3 protein. The sample lists 360,000 or so distinct CDR3 sequences, 20% occurring once. The sample here was PBMCs from the stem cell graft donor, taken from the stem cell graft. The origin of the receptors is a human donor who donated a stem cell graft to a child with acute myeloid leukemia. The CDR3 runs from the conserved cysteine through the conserved F or W. A D gene is named only where the DNA matches it firmly. Clone size is shown for a subset of rows, as once, few, many or a class of expanded clone.

abundance	j_gene	d_gene	v_gene	CDR3nt	CDR3aa
-	TRBJ2-7	-	TRBV6-5	TGTGCCAGCAGTTACTCATCAGTTAACTACGAGCAGTACTTC	CASSYSSVNYEQYF
few	TRBJ1-1	TRBD1	TRBV5-4	TGTGCCAGCAGCCCCCGGGACAGGGGGCCAGGCACTGAAGCTTTCTTT	CASSPRDRGPGTEAFF
-	TRBJ2-1	TRBD1	TRBV6-5	TGTGCCAGCAGTTACCGGGACAGGGGTAATGAGCAGTTCTTC	CASSYRDRGNEQFF
-	TRBJ2-1	-	TRBV20-1	TGCAGTGCTAGCCTGACTAGGGGTGATGAGCAGTTCTTC	CSASLTRGDEQFF
-	TRBJ2-7	-	TRBV15	TGTGCCACCAGCAGAGATCATACGGTATCCTACGAGCAGTACTTC	CATSRDHTVSYEQYF
many	TRBJ2-3	TRBD2	TRBV20-1	TGCAGTGCTAGAGTAGTAGCGGGGGGCACAGATACGCAGTATTTT	CSARVVAGGTDTQYF
-	TRBJ2-1	TRBD2	TRBV11-3	TGTGCCAGCAGCTTAGGGGCTAGCGGAGGTCCCTTCTTC	CASSLGASGGPFF
-	TRBJ2-7	-	TRBV4-1	TGCGCCAGCACCCGACAGGAATCACTCTCCTACGAGCAGTACTTC	CASTRQESLSYEQYF
many	TRBJ2-1	-	TRBV10-3	TGTGCCATCATGGACTACGACAATGAGCAGTTCTTC	CAIMDYDNEQFF
-	TRBJ1-2	-	TRBV9	TGTGCCAGCAGCGTTTGGGAAGAGACTAAATATGGCTACACCTTC	CASSVWEETKYGYTF
-	TRBJ1-5	-	TRBV20-1	TGCAGTGCTAGAGCTGGGAGCAATCAGCCCCAGCATTTT	CSARAGSNQPQHF
-	TRBJ2-5	-	TRBV25-1	TGTGCCAGCAGTCTTAACCGGGTCCTAAACGGAGAGACCCAGTACTTC	CASSLNRVLNGETQYF
few	TRBJ2-7	-	TRBV6-1	TGTGCCAGCAGTAGTTGGACAGACGAATCCTACGAGCAGTACTTC	CASSSWTDESYEQYF
many	TRBJ2-3	-	TRBV20-1	TGCAGTGCTGTGGGCAGGGGTGGCACAGATACGCAGTATTTT	CSAVGRGGTDTQYF
few	TRBJ1-1	-	TRBV7-9	TGTGCCAGCAGCTTAGCGCGCGGGAGCGGAACTGAAGCTTTCTTT	CASSLARGSGTEAFF
few	TRBJ2-3	TRBD2	TRBV20-1	TGCAGTGCCGGGACTAGCGGGAGAGGAGATACGCAGTATTTT	CSAGTSGRGDTQYF
few	TRBJ2-1	-	TRBV5-1	TGCGCCAGCAGCTTGGAGGTGGGACTTTACAATGAGCAGTTCTTC	CASSLEVGLYNEQFF
many	TRBJ1-1	-	TRBV6-5	TGTGCCAGCAGTTATCTCGGCCCGAACACTGAAGCTTTCTTT	CASSYLGPNTEAFF
-	TRBJ2-7	-	TRBV3-1	TGTGCCAGCAGCCGGGACTCCTCAACAGGTTCCGAGCAGTACTTC	CASSRDSSTGSEQYF
few	TRBJ2-7	TRBD1	TRBV5-5	TGTGCCAGCAGCTCGGACAGGATACCCTACGAGCAGTACTTC	CASSSDRIPYEQYF
-	TRBJ2-3	TRBD2	TRBV2	TGTGCCTGCCGCCGACTAGCGGGATACCCAGATACGCAGTATTTT	CACRRLAGYPDTQYF
-	TRBJ2-1	TRBD2	TRBV20-1	TGCAGTGCCCCGCCCCTAACTAGCGGAGGGTCCTACAATGAGCAGTTCTTC	CSAPPLTSGGSYNEQFF
many	TRBJ2-1	TRBD1	TRBV15	TGTGCCACGGGGACAGGGAGGTGCAATGAGCAGTTCTTC	CATGTGRCNEQFF
-	TRBJ2-5	-	TRBV7-2	TGTGCCAGCAGCTTAGCTGGGGCATCTCAAAAGACCCAGTACTTC	CASSLAGASQKTQYF
few	TRBJ1-1	TRBD1	TRBV12-3/TRBV12-4	TGTGCCAGCAGTCCGGGACAGGGCCTGAACACTGAAGCTTTCTTT	CASSPGQGLNTEAFF
-	TRBJ1-4	-	TRBV12-3/TRBV12-4	TGTGCCAGCAGTTTTTCAGGGGCGCGTGAAAAACTGTTTTTT	CASSFSGAREKLFF
few	TRBJ2-2	-	TRBV12-3/TRBV12-4	TGTGCCAGCAGTTTTACATCGAACACCGGGGAGCTGTTTTTT	CASSFTSNTGELFF
-	TRBJ2-6	-	TRBV11-2	TGTGCCAGCAGCTTCAAGGGGGCTGGGGCCAACGTCCTGACTTTC	CASSFKGAGANVLTF
once	TRBJ2-5	-	TRBV5-1	TGCGCCAGCAGCTCCGTCTTGGGGATTGTGGAGACCCAGTACTTC	CASSSVLGIVETQYF
-	TRBJ2-1	-	TRBV18	TGTGCCAGCTCCCTACGGGCGGACAATGAGCAGTTCTTC	CASSLRADNEQFF
-	TRBJ1-1	-	TRBV29-1	TGCAGCGTGCGGGGCGTTAACACTGAAGCTTTCTTT	CSVRGVNTEAFF
few	TRBJ1-4	-	TRBV12-3/TRBV12-4	TGTGCCAGCAGTTTAGGCAGGCCGTCCGAGGTCGAACTGTTTTTT	CASSLGRPSEVELFF
many	TRBJ1-1	-	TRBV29-1	TGCAGCGTTGAAGGTGGGGGGGCTGAAGCTTTCTTT	CSVEGGGAEAFF
-	TRBJ2-1	TRBD2	TRBV20-1	TGCAGTGCAGATACGGGACTAGCTGGCGGTGAGCAGTTCTTC	CSADTGLAGGEQFF
many	TRBJ2-7	-	TRBV28	TGTGCCAGCAGAAGTCAGAACGAGCAGTACTTC	CASRSQNEQYF
few	TRBJ2-1	-	TRBV9	TGTGCCAGCAGCGAGCCTGGTTTGATCAATGAGCAGTTCTTC	CASSEPGLINEQFF
many	TRBJ2-1	TRBD2	TRBV12-3/TRBV12-4	TGTGCCAGCAGCCAGCGGGAGCCTCTTTACAATGAGCAGTTCTTC	CASSQREPLYNEQFF
few	TRBJ2-7	-	TRBV13	TGTGCCAGCAGCTTCAAAGGGGGGTCTTCCTACGAGCAGTACTTC	CASSFKGGSSYEQYF
many	TRBJ1-2	-	TRBV29-1	TGCAGCGTTGAACCCCTCCGGGACCCTAACTATGGCTACACCTTC	CSVEPLRDPNYGYTF
-	TRBJ1-1	-	TRBV2	TGTGCCAGCACAGGACAGCTGAACACTGAAGCTTTCTTT	CASTGQLNTEAFF
once	TRBJ2-7	-	TRBV21-1	TGTGCCAGCAGCTCTGGACTAGCGGTACCCTACGAGCAGTACTTC	CASSSGLAVPYEQYF
-	TRBJ2-5	-	TRBV10-3	TGTGCCACAGCCAGCGGTGAGACCCAGTACTTC	CATASGETQYF
many	TRBJ2-5	-	TRBV20-1	TGCAGTGCTCGATACGGTAGAGGGCGGGGAGAGACCCAGTACTTC	CSARYGRGRGETQYF
few	TRBJ2-4	-	TRBV5-5	TGTGCCAGCAGCTTGGGAGGTATAGCCAAAAACATTCAGTACTTC	CASSLGGIAKNIQYF
many	TRBJ2-5	-	TRBV6-6	TGTGCCAGCAGTTATGGCTCGGAGACCCAGTACTTC	CASSYGSETQYF
-	TRBJ2-1	-	TRBV12-3/TRBV12-4	TGTGCCAGCAGTTTTCTGGGGACAAGAAATGAGCAGTTCTTC	CASSFLGTRNEQFF
many	TRBJ2-2	TRBD2	TRBV7-2	TGTGCCAGCAGCTCGTGGACTAGCGGGATCACCGGGGAGCTGTTTTTT	CASSSWTSGITGELFF
few	TRBJ1-2	-	TRBV12-3/TRBV12-4	TGTGCCAGCAGTACAGGGTCGAGCTCCTATGGCTACACCTTC	CASSTGSSSYGYTF
few	TRBJ2-6	-	TRBV24-1	TGTGCCACCAGTGATTTGAGGCCCGGGGCCAACGTCCTGACTTTC	CATSDLRPGANVLTF
few	TRBJ1-6	TRBD1	TRBV10-3	TGTGCCATCAGTGAATCGGGACAGGGGGCAGGTAATTCACCCCTCCACTTT	CAISESGQGAGNSPLHF
-	TRBJ2-2	-	TRBV10-3	TGTGCCATCAAGGTCGGGGGAGCGGGTACCGGGGAGCTGTTTTTT	CAIKVGGAGTGELFF
few	TRBJ1-5	-	TRBV24-1	TGTGCCACCAGTGGGGTCTATAGCAATCAGCCCCAGCATTTT	CATSGVYSNQPQHF
many	TRBJ2-7	-	TRBV20-1	TGCAGTGCTAGAGCATTTCAGCGGTCCTACGAGCAGTACTTC	CSARAFQRSYEQYF
-	TRBJ2-7	-	TRBV7-2	TGTGCCAGCAGCTTAGTGCGGCAGGGGTACGAGCAGTACTTC	CASSLVRQGYEQYF
once	TRBJ2-7	-	TRBV7-9	TGTGCCAGCAGCTCGAGAGGAGCCGCCTACGAGCAGTACTTC	CASSSRGAAYEQYF
-	TRBJ2-2	-	TRBV20-1	TGCAGTGCGGCGAGGGTCCGTGGTCGGGAGCTGTTTTTT	CSAARVRGRELFF
-	TRBJ1-3	-	TRBV29-1	TGCAGCGTTGAGGGCGGGTACTCTGGAAACACCATATATTTT	CSVEGGYSGNTIYF